Each of the 23 T cell receptor beta chains below was sequenced from the same sample in a study of shared clonotypes between healthy human individuals. Clones were sequenced by immunoSEQ multiplex PCR, and TCRdb holds only the in-frame ones, with some missing. The data contain 1.5 million to 1.9 million clones, approximately 98% of them singletons. Sequenced: naive CD4+ T cells sorted from blood. Regarding subset: CD45RA+ positively selected. The origin of the receptors is a man aged 30 to 45 in good health.

This chain uses TRBV12-5 with TRBJ2-6; 10 bases align to TRBD1. The germline V gene encodes CDR1 LGHNT and CDR2 FRNRAP. J gave up 0 bases and V 7 bases, and 6 bases lay outside the gene matches. The CDR3 length is 17 residues. The CDR3 nucleotides are TGTGCTAGTGCCCGAGGGGACAGGGGCTCTGGGGCCAACGTCCTGACTTTC. It specifies CASARGDRGSGANVLTF.

The V and J genes are TRBV5-1 and TRBJ1-2; 7 positions match TRBD1. Trimming removed 4 bases from V and 2 bases from J; junction bases left unmatched: 8. The germline V gene encodes CDR1 SGHRS and CDR2 YFSETQ. The CDR3 length is 15 residues. The CDR3 sequence: CASSPGTEKNYGYTF. CDR3 nucleotides: TGCGCCAGCAGCCCAGGGACAGAGAAAAACTATGGCTACACCTTC.

The CDR3 region is CASSIGAEQYF. In nucleotides, the CDR3 is TGTGCCAGCAGCATCGGGGCCGAGCAGTACTTC. The chain couples TRBV7-2 to TRBJ2-7; D may match TRBD1 or TRBD2 (5 bases each). V lost 5 bases to trimming and J lost 6 bases, with 8 bases between them. This CDR3 has 11 residues. Germline CDR1 is SGHTA and CDR2 is FQGNSA.

This clone came up once. The chain couples TRBV27 to TRBJ1-1; weak D call: TRBD1 (5 bases). Trimming left V 5 bases short and J 4 bases short, with 14 bases between. The CDR3 has 14 residues. Germline CDR1 is MNHEY and CDR2 is SMNVEV (reference sequence). CDR3 in amino acids: CASSPLPGGTEAFF. Here the CDR3 DNA reads TGTGCCAGCAGTCCGCTCCCCGGGGGCACTGAAGCTTTCTTT.

This sequence joins TRBV2 and TRBJ2-3; possible D gene TRBD1, 5 bases. V was cut by 8 bases and J by 4 bases, with 10 bases left in between. The germline gives CDR1 SNHLY, CDR2 FYNNEI. The CDR3 runs 12 residues. CDR3 sequence: CASGTGPDTQYF. As DNA, the CDR3 is TGTGCCAGCGGTACAGGACCAGATACGCAGTATTTT. The whole variable domain, filled in from reference TRBV2 and TRBJ2-3, reads EPEVTQTPSHQVTQMGQEVILRCVPISNHLYFYWYRQILGQKVEFLVSFYNNEISEKSEIFDDQFSVERPDGSNFTLKIRSTKLEDSAMYFCASGTGPDTQYFGPGTRLTVL.

The chain is built from TRBV27 and TRBJ2-7; 10 nucleotides line up with TRBD2. The CDR3 has 14 amino acids. Germline V gene data show CDR1 as MNHEY and CDR2 as SMNVEV (reference sequence). V dropped 4 bases and J dropped 4; count of bases not matched to a gene: 4. The CDR3 DNA reads TGTGCCAGCAGTTGGGCTAGCGGGAGTTACGAGCAGTACTTC. Its protein is CASSWASGSYEQYF.

The chain joins TRBV5-1 to TRBJ1-2; 9 bases agree with TRBD1. Germline lookup yields CDR1 SGHRS and CDR2 YFSETQ. This CDR3 comprises 17 residues. Trimming took 4 bases from V and 1 from J; bases not matched to a gene: 11. CDR3 in amino acids: CASSQRQGGYGNYGYTF. CDR3 DNA sequence: TGCGCCAGCAGCCAAAGACAGGGGGGCTACGGTAACTATGGCTACACCTTC.

This clone came up once. The same CDR3 can be traced to other DNA sequences in this sample. The chain is built from TRBV19 and TRBJ2-2, with D unclear. CDR3 length equals 15 residues. Germline V gene lookup returns CDR1 LNHDA and CDR2 SQIVND (reference sequence). The V and J ends lost 3 bases and 0 bases respectively, with 8 bases between them. CDR3: CASSIGGANTGELFF. As DNA, the CDR3 is TGTGCCAGTAGTATCGGCGGAGCGAACACCGGGGAGCTGTTTTTT. Full variable domain (outside the CDR3, taken from reference TRBV19 and TRBJ2-2): DGGITQSPKYLFRKEGQNVTLSCEQNLNHDAMYWYRQDPGQGLRLIYYSQIVNDFQKGDIAEGYSVSREKKESFPLTVTSAQKNPTAFYLCASSIGGANTGELFFGEGSRLTVL.

The chain carries TRBV19 and TRBJ2-7; D is unresolved. Germline CDR1 is LNHDA and CDR2 is SQIVND (reference sequence). Trimming removed 5 bases from V and 7 bases from J, with 12 bases in between. This CDR3 spans 12 amino acids. CDR3 amino acids: CASSLGSGEQYF. The DNA of the CDR3 is TGTGCCAGTAGTCTGGGTTCTGGTGAGCAGTACTTC.

The V and J genes are TRBV9 and TRBJ2-1; TRBD2 matches 13 bases. Germline V CDR1 and CDR2: SGDLS, YYNGEE. CDR3 size: 16 residues. After removal of 3 bases from V and 5 bases from J, the junction contained 5 bases not matched to a gene. This chain's CDR3 is CASSAPGLAGNNEQFF. The CDR3 nucleotides read TGTGCCAGCAGCGCCCCGGGACTAGCGGGAAACAATGAGCAGTTCTTC.

The chain employs TRBV30 and TRBJ1-1; no clear D gene. V was trimmed by 4 bases and J by 6 bases, leaving 12 bases between them. CDR1 is GTSNPN, CDR2 SVGIG, per germline (reference sequence). This CDR3 has 12 residues. The CDR3 region has the DNA TGTGCCTGGATGTACACGCGGGCTGAAGCTTTCTTT. Encoded protein: CAWMYTRAEAFF.

The chain employs TRBV2 and TRBJ1-5; the D is unclear. V was cut by 2 bases and J by 5 bases, with 16 bases left in between. The CDR3 is 16 amino acids. Germline assignment: CDR1 SNHLY and CDR2 FYNNEI. The CDR3: CASSESNIQKYQPQHF. The CDR3 bases are TGTGCCAGCAGTGAATCAAACATCCAAAAGTATCAGCCCCAGCATTTT.

The chain combines TRBV19 with TRBJ2-7; D possibly corresponds to TRBD2 (5 bases). The CDR3 contains 14 residues. Trimming left V 2 bases short and J 3 bases short, with 11 bases between. CDR1 LNHDA and CDR2 SQIVND come from the germline V gene (reference sequence). The CDR3 is CASSIFAGSYEQYF. The CDR3 DNA reads TGTGCCAGTAGTATATTTGCGGGCAGCTACGAGCAGTACTTC.

The chain uses TRBV29-1 and TRBJ2-3; D not certain. This CDR3 comprises 14 residues. The germline V and J ends were trimmed by 4 bases and 3 bases, with 14 bases remaining between them. Per germline, CDR1 SQVTM and CDR2 ANQGSEA. This chain's CDR3 is CSVARGVGTDTQYF. The CDR3 DNA sequence: TGCAGCGTTGCGCGAGGAGTGGGTACAGATACGCAGTATTTT.

This clone has only one observation. Other DNA sequences within the sample encode an identical CDR3. This sequence joins TRBV30 and TRBJ1-5; D not resolved. The CDR3 has 13 residues. Trimming took 1 base from V and 5 from J, leaving 9 bases between them. Germline V gene sequence: CDR1 GTSNPN, CDR2 SVGIG (reference sequence). Written as DNA, the CDR3 is TGTGCCTGGAGTGGAGGCCGAGATCAGCCCCAGCATTTT. This codes for CAWSGGRDQPQHF.

The rearrangement uses TRBV9 and TRBJ2-1; TRBD2 aligns across 11 bases. V was clipped by 3 bases and J by 0 bases; unmatched bases: 8. The CDR3 is 18 amino acids. CDR1 is SGDLS, CDR2 YYNGEE, per germline. Here the CDR3 reads CASSAGLAGSSSYNEQFF. The CDR3 DNA sequence: TGTGCCAGCAGCGCAGGACTAGCGGGTTCGAGCTCCTACAATGAGCAGTTCTTC.

CDR3: CASSIDRWSTGNQPQHF. The CDR3 DNA reads TGTGCCAGTAGTATAGATCGGTGGAGTACGGGCAATCAGCCCCAGCATTTT. The genes are TRBV19 and TRBJ1-5; D not certain. The germline V and J ends were trimmed by 0 bases and 2 bases, with 14 bases remaining between them. CDR1 is LNHDA and CDR2 is SQIVND in the germline V gene (reference sequence). This CDR3 spans 17 amino acids.

The CDR3 DNA reads as TGTGCCAGCAGTGAGACAGGAATGGAGACCCAGTACTTC. Translating it yields CASSETGMETQYF. V is TRBV2 and J is TRBJ2-5; tentative D call: TRBD1 (6 bases). The CDR3 loop spans 13 amino acids. In germline, CDR1 is SNHLY, CDR2 FYNNEI. V was shortened by 3 bases and J by 5 bases, with 10 bases between the two germline ends.

The chain links TRBV15 to TRBJ2-1; TRBD1 might be the D (7 bases). This CDR3 has 18 amino acids. V lost 0 bases, J lost 5 bases, and 20 bases lay in between. Germline loops: CDR1 LNHNV, CDR2 YYDKDF (reference sequence). DNA of the CDR3: TGTGCCACCAGCAGAGATCTCGCGGGACAGCTACGGGACAATGAGCAGTTCTTC. Its translation: CATSRDLAGQLRDNEQFF.

This chain joins TRBV10-2 and TRBJ1-4, with D unclear. V gave up 6 bases and J gave up 9 bases, with 11 bases separating them. The CDR3 is made up of 12 amino acids. Germline V gene lookup returns CDR1 WSHSY and CDR2 SAAADI. The CDR3 sequence: CASRETAKKLFF. In nucleotides, the CDR3 is TGCGCCAGCAGAGAAACAGCGAAAAAACTGTTTTTT.

The J gene is TRBJ2-5, the V gene TRBV5-1; 8 bases fit TRBD1. CDR3 length: 14 residues. V was clipped by 3 bases and J by 3 bases; unmatched bases: 4. The V gene's germline CDR1 is SGHRS and CDR2 YFSETQ. CDR3 nucleotides: TGCGCCAGCAGCTGGGGGACAGGAGAAGAGACCCAGTACTTC. Protein sequence: CASSWGTGEETQYF.

This chain uses TRBV5-8 with TRBJ1-5; maybe TRBD1 (5 bases). From germline, CDR1 is SGHTS and CDR2 YDEGEE. This CDR3 is 16 amino acids long. V lost 3 bases to trimming and J lost 0 bases, with 13 bases between them. Here the CDR3 reads CASSSLGQGSNQPQHF. The CDR3 coding sequence is TGTGCCAGCAGCTCCCTGGGGCAGGGTAGCAATCAGCCCCAGCATTTT.

The chain combines TRBV7-3 with TRBJ1-2; D uncertain. The CDR3 spans 14 residues. Looked up from germline, CDR1 is SGHTA and CDR2 is FQGTGA. The V end lost 0 bases, the J end lost 5 bases, and 10 bases lay between the germline ends. The CDR3 sequence: CASSLTVGQYGYTF. The DNA for the CDR3 is TGTGCCAGCAGCTTAACTGTCGGGCAGTATGGCTACACCTTC. Together with reference TRBV7-3 and TRBJ1-2, the CDR3 gives the full variable domain: GAGVSQTPSNKVTEKGKYVELRCDPISGHTALYWYRQSLGQGPEFLIYFQGTGAADDSGLPNDRFFAVRPEGSVSTLKIQRTERGDSAVYLCASSLTVGQYGYTFGSGTRLTVV.